Below are 19 T cell receptor beta chains sequenced from a single sample in a study of naive and memory T cell subsets. Four PCR rounds used nested alpha and beta constant region primers plus the SP2 primer. A single record per CDR3 protein comes from TCRdb applying MiXCR to the UMI-ligation and nested PCR reads. The sample holds tens of thousands of distinct CDR3 sequences, roughly 5.2% seen once. An oligonucleotide containing a UMI was ligated to the 3' end of TCR cDNA. The source material was blood. The receptors derive from an adult in good health.

This clonotype appeared many times. This chain joins TRBV20-1 and TRBJ2-3, with D tentatively TRBD2 (5 bases). The CDR3 is made up of 15 amino acids. Germline CDR1 DFQATT, CDR2 SNEGSKA (reference sequence). Trimming left V 6 bases short and J 2 bases short, with 18 bases between. The CDR3 is CSAPHGTGFTDTQYF. The DNA of the CDR3 is TGCAGTGCCCCCCACGGCACGGGGTTCACAGATACGCAGTATTTT.

This clonotype is labeled as medium-sized (0.01 to 0.1%). The chain is built from TRBV30 and TRBJ2-1; tentatively, D is TRBD2 (5 bases). Germline V lookup: CDR1 GTSNPN, CDR2 SVGIG (reference sequence). The CDR3 runs to 14 residues. Trimming stripped 0 bases from V and 10 bases from J, with 16 bases between. The CDR3 DNA reads TGTGCCTGGAGTGTTAGCGCGGGCTTAGAAGAGCAGTTCTTC. Amino acids: CAWSVSAGLEEQFF.

In regard to this clonotype: Since a much larger clone is just one base distant, this may be a read error. The conserved phenylalanine or tryptophan is not found at the CDR3 terminus, so this likely reflects a read error. The chain recombines TRBV28 with TRBJ2-6, with a tentative D call TRBD2 (6 bases). Germline V gives CDR1 MDHEN, CDR2 SYDVKM. The CDR3 totals 15 residues. Trimming stripped 6 bases from V and 6 bases from J, with 15 bases between. The CDR3 sequence is CASRAGPREANVLTL. In DNA form, the CDR3 reads TGTGCCAGCAGGGCGGGACCGCGCGAGGCCAACGTCCTGACTCTC.

In its sample, this clonotype was seen many times. V usage is TRBV29-1 and J usage is TRBJ1-1; 8 bases line up with TRBD1. The germline gives CDR1 SQVTM, CDR2 ANQGSEA. V trimming: 4 bases; J trimming: 4 bases; junction bases outside the gene matches: 11. This CDR3 region has 15 residues. The CDR3 here is CSVAPGQGYFTEAFF. CDR3 bases: TGCAGCGTTGCTCCCGGACAGGGATATTTCACTGAAGCTTTCTTT.

The rearrangement links TRBV4-1 to TRBJ1-6; D might be TRBD1 (5 bases). The CDR3 loop spans 16 amino acids. Germline CDR1 and CDR2: MGHRA and YSYEKL. V gave up 4 bases and J gave up 9 bases, with 19 bases separating them. CDR3 DNA: TGCGCCAGCAGCCGCATTCCATTGGGGCCAGGTTCACCCCTCCACTTT. This codes for CASSRIPLGPGSPLHF.

This clonotype is medium-sized (0.01 to 0.1%) by share. The J gene is TRBJ1-2, the V gene TRBV27; perhaps TRBD1 as D (5 bases). Germline V gene data show CDR1 as MNHEY and CDR2 as SMNVEV (reference sequence). V was shortened by 5 bases and J by 0 bases, with 13 bases between the two germline ends. This CDR3 is built from 15 residues. CDR3 protein: CASSHGTPANYGYTF. The CDR3 DNA sequence: TGTGCCAGCAGTCACGGGACTCCCGCTAACTATGGCTACACCTTC.

In its sample, this clonotype ranks as medium-sized. The J gene is TRBJ2-3, the V gene TRBV18; TRBD2 agrees at 8 bases. Germline CDR1 is KGHSH and CDR2 is LQKENI. J gave up 0 bases and V 3 bases, and 2 bases lay outside the gene matches. The CDR3 loop spans 15 amino acids. CDR3 protein: CASSPRTSSTDTQYF. The CDR3 DNA reads TGTGCCAGCTCACCGAGGACTAGCAGCACAGATACGCAGTATTTT.

This clonotype was counted at least ten times. This chain uses TRBV12-3 or TRBV12-4 with TRBJ2-1, with D possibly matching TRBD2 (6 bases). V lost 5 bases to trimming and J lost 8 bases, with 16 bases between them. This CDR3 contains 14 residues. The CDR3 nucleotides read TGTGCCAGCAGTAACGTGGAGGGGCTCGATGAGCAGTTCTTC. Its protein is CASSNVEGLDEQFF.

This clonotype turned up a few times. This sequence joins TRBV6-2 or TRBV6-3 and TRBJ2-7; TRBD2 matches at 12 bases. Germline lookup yields CDR1 MNHEY and CDR2 SVGEGT. Trimming at V came to 1 base and at J to 5 bases, leaving 3 bases not matched to a gene. CDR3 length: 15 amino acids. CDR3 coding DNA: TGTGCCAGCAGTTACTTGACTAGCGGGAGTCACGAGCAGTACTTC. Translated, it gives CASSYLTSGSHEQYF.

The chain links TRBV4-3 to TRBJ2-5, with 12 bases identical to TRBD2. This CDR3 is built from 18 residues. V was clipped by 1 base and J by 2 bases; unmatched bases: 8. Germline CDR1 reads LGHNA; CDR2 reads YSLEER. The CDR3 sequence is CASSQAHRTSGKQETQYF. In nucleotides, the CDR3 is TGCGCCAGCAGCCAAGCCCATCGGACTAGCGGGAAGCAAGAGACCCAGTACTTC.

This clonotype was found many times. The rearrangement links TRBV7-2 to TRBJ1-4; possible D gene TRBD1, 6 bases. V lost 6 bases and J 8 bases, leaving 19 bases between the germline ends. CDR3 size: 15 residues. Germline V gives CDR1 SGHTA, CDR2 FQGNSA. CDR3 loop: CASSPTGSTAEKLFF. In nucleotides, the CDR3 is TGTGCCAGCAGTCCTACAGGGAGTACAGCGGAAAAACTGTTTTTT.

This clonotype was counted many times. The gene calls are TRBV11-2 and TRBJ2-7; 10 bases match TRBD1. This CDR3 has 15 amino acids. V was clipped by 1 base and J by 3 bases; unmatched bases: 3. Germline CDR1 SGHAT, CDR2 FQNNGV. The CDR3 region has the DNA TGTGCCAGCAGCTTAGTCGGGGACAGGGGCTACGAGCAGTACTTC. It is translated as CASSLVGDRGYEQYF.

The table lists this clonotype with many counts. The rearrangement uses TRBV4-3 and TRBJ1-1; no clear D. Germline V gene sequence: CDR1 LGHNA, CDR2 YSLEER. This CDR3 spans 14 amino acids. Trimming shortened V by 1 base and J by 1 base, and 7 bases separated the two germline ends. CDR3 loop: CASSQGWQNTEAFF. The CDR3 DNA follows: TGCGCCAGCAGCCAAGGTTGGCAGAACACTGAAGCTTTCTTT.

The sample holds a few counts of this clonotype. The chain joins TRBV2 to TRBJ2-3; TRBD2 might be the D (7 bases). The V gene's germline CDR1 is SNHLY and CDR2 FYNNEI. V lost 7 bases and J lost 4, with 15 bases in between. This CDR3 is built from 14 residues. CDR3 sequence: CASIGRGAPDTQYF. CDR3 in DNA: TGTGCCAGCATCGGACGGGGGGCCCCAGATACGCAGTATTTT.

This clonotype was counted only a few times. A read error may explain this, as a much larger clone is one base away. The chain joins TRBV10-3 to TRBJ1-2, with D possibly matching TRBD1 (5 bases). The CDR3 covers 11 residues. Germline V gene sequence: CDR1 ENHRY, CDR2 SYGVKD. In nucleotides, the CDR3 is TGTGCCACGACAGCTAACTATGGCGACACCTTC. This codes for CATTANYGDTF.

This clonotype was counted many times. V and J are TRBV29-1 and TRBJ2-5; the D call may be TRBD1 or TRBD2 (6 bases each). The CDR3 is 13 residues long. The V gene's germline CDR1 is SQVTM and CDR2 ANQGSEA. The V end was cut by 8 bases, the J end by 5 bases, with 18 bases between. DNA for the CDR3: TGCAGCCACGGACGCGGGACACGGGAGACCCAGTACTTC. Translating it yields CSHGRGTRETQYF.

The table lists this clonotype with many counts. The CDR3 bases are TGCAGTGCTAGGGTTACCACAGGGAATTCACCCCTCCACTTT. Translation gives CSARVTTGNSPLHF. This sequence joins TRBV20-1 and TRBJ1-6; TRBD1 might be the D (6 bases). Germline CDR1 reads DFQATT; CDR2 reads SNEGSKA (reference sequence). The CDR3 extends over 14 amino acids. Between the trimmed V and J ends, which lost 3 bases and 7 bases, there was a span of 13 bases.

This clonotype was observed at least ten times. The chain has TRBV20-1 and TRBJ2-7, with a possible D match to TRBD2 (5 bases). The germline V and J ends were trimmed by 5 bases and 2 bases, with 13 bases remaining between them. Germline V gene data show CDR1 as DFQATT and CDR2 as SNEGSKA (reference sequence). This CDR3 is 13 amino acids long. CDR3 region: CSAPGGGTYEQYF. CDR3 bases: TGCAGTGCTCCCGGCGGAGGAACCTACGAGCAGTACTTC.

The gene calls are TRBV14 and TRBJ2-1; 12 nucleotides match TRBD2. This CDR3 comprises 17 residues. Looked up from germline, CDR1 is SGHDN and CDR2 is FVKESK. V was pared by 2 bases and J by 7 bases, with 9 bases of the junction left unmatched. The CDR3 DNA reads as TGTGCCAGCAGCCAACCGGGACGGACTAGCGGGATAAATGAGCAGTTCTTC. Protein: CASSQPGRTSGINEQFF.